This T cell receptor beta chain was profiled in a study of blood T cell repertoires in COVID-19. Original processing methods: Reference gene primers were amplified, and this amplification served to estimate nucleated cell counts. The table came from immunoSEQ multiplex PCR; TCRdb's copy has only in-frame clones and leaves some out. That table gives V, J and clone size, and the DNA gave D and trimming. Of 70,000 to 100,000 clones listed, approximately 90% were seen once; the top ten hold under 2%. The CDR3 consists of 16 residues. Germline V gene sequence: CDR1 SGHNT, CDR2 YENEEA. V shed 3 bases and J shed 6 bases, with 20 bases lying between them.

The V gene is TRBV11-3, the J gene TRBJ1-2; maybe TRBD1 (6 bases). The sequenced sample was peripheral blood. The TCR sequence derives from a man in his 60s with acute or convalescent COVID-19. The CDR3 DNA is TGTGCCAGCAGCTTTGAGGGGACATCTTCGTCTCATGGCTACACCTTC. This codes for CASSFEGTSSSHGYTF.